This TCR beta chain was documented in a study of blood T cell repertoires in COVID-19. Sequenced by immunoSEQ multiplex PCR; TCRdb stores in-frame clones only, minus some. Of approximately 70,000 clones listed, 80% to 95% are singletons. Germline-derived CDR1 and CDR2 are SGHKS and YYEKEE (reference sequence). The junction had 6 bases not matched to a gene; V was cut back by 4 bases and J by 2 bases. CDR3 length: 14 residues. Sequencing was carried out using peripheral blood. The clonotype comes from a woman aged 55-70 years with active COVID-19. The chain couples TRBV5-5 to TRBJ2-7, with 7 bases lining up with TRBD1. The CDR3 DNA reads TGTGCCAGCAGCCGACAGGGCACTACCTACGAGCAGTACTTC. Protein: CASSRQGTTYEQYF.